These 17 T cell receptor beta chains came from one sample sequenced in a study of T cells expressing NK-cell markers. One entry per CDR3 protein, without DNA, is what TCRdb gives after re-calling the 5' RACE reads. The sample has 300,000 to 450,000 distinct CDR3 sequences; the top ten hold roughly 5.2%. The sample consisted of blood T cells: a sorted CD56 or NKG2C T cell subset, CD4+ or CD8+ T cells, or bulk PBMC T cells (not recorded which). The receptors here all came from a man between 18 and 69 years old in good health.

V and J are TRBV24-1 and TRBJ2-2; the TCRdb D gene call, TRBD1, has no DNA to confirm it. Germline V gene sequence: CDR1 KGHDR, CDR2 SFDVKD. This CDR3 has 15 residues. This CDR3 is CATSEAGTGTGELFF.

The rearrangement joins TRBV5-1 to TRBJ1-6; TCRdb reports TRBD1, a call that lacks DNA to check it against. The germline V gene encodes CDR1 SGHRS and CDR2 YFSETQ. This CDR3 comprises 14 residues. The CDR3 loop reads CASSLEGGASPLHF.

This chain's CDR3 is CAISEGAGPQNIQYF. The chain links TRBV10-3 to TRBJ2-4; TCRdb proposes TRBD2, but this gene call is untestable without DNA. Germline V gene lookup returns CDR1 ENHRY and CDR2 SYGVKD. The CDR3 has 15 amino acids.

This sequence joins TRBV6-5 and TRBJ1-6. Germline lookup yields CDR1 MNHEY and CDR2 SVGAGI. This CDR3 has 17 amino acids. The CDR3 region is CASSYGYGGSYNSPLHF.

J is TRBJ1-2 and V is TRBV6-5. This CDR3 region has 12 residues. Germline CDR1 and CDR2: MNHEY and SVGAGI. The CDR3 sequence: CASWGYGYGYTF.

The chain employs TRBV10-2 and TRBJ1-1. From germline, CDR1 is WSHSY and CDR2 SAAADI. This CDR3 contains 11 residues. CDR3 amino acids: CASTTNTEAFF.

The chain joins TRBV2 to TRBJ2-3; TCRdb returns TRBD2, unconfirmable since there is no DNA. The length of the CDR3 is 13 residues. From germline, CDR1 is SNHLY and CDR2 FYNNEI. Here the CDR3 reads CASRRDFTDTQYF. Full variable domain (rest looked up from reference TRBV2 and TRBJ2-3): EPEVTQTPSHQVTQMGQEVILRCVPISNHLYFYWYRQILGQKVEFLVSFYNNEISEKSEIFDDQFSVERPDGSNFTLKIRSTKLEDSAMYFCASRRDFTDTQYFGPGTRLTVL.

CDR3: CASSLPRTGSTDTQYF. The chain combines TRBV5-1 with TRBJ2-3; the TRBD1 assignment by TCRdb is unverifiable without DNA. This CDR3 has 16 amino acids. Looked up from germline, CDR1 is SGHRS and CDR2 is YFSETQ.

The chain couples TRBV10-3 to TRBJ1-1. CDR1 and CDR2 (germline): ENHRY, SYGVKD. The CDR3 contains 12 residues. The CDR3 sequence is CAISELNTEAFF.

This sequence joins TRBV20-1 and TRBJ2-7. Per germline, CDR1 DFQATT and CDR2 SNEGSKA (reference sequence). The CDR3 consists of 11 residues. The CDR3 region is CSARRSGDQYF.

The rearrangement uses TRBV5-1 and TRBJ1-3. Germline V gene sequence: CDR1 SGHRS, CDR2 YFSETQ. This CDR3 is built from 13 residues. The CDR3 spells CASSWQTGNTIYF.

The V and J genes are TRBV2 and TRBJ2-3; TCRdb's assignment of TRBD1 cannot be checked, as there is no DNA. Germline CDR1 is SNHLY and CDR2 is FYNNEI. The CDR3 contains 18 residues. The CDR3 region is CASSDFWTGYKDEDTQYF.

CDR3 amino acids: CASSEAPAALSGNTIYF. The genes are TRBV6-1 and TRBJ1-3. CDR3 length: 17 residues. Germline assignment: CDR1 MNHNS and CDR2 SASEGT.

The rearrangement links TRBV25-1 to TRBJ2-7. The CDR3 loop spans 14 amino acids. CDR1 is MGHDK, CDR2 SYGVNS, per germline. The CDR3 loop reads CASEGRLTRYEQYF.

This CDR3 reads CASSQLGPNRNEQFF. The chain is built from TRBV6-1 and TRBJ2-1; TCRdb outputs TRBD1, but without DNA this stays unchecked. The length of the CDR3 is 15 residues. CDR1 is MNHNS and CDR2 is SASEGT in the germline V gene.

The V call is TRBV11-2, the J call TRBJ2-2. The CDR3 totals 12 residues. Germline V gives CDR1 SGHAT, CDR2 FQNNGV. CDR3 sequence: CASSLADGELFF.

The chain has TRBV18 and TRBJ1-5; TCRdb calls TRBD1, which cannot be checked without DNA. The CDR3 is 16 amino acids. Per the germline V gene, CDR1 is KGHSH and CDR2 is LQKENI. The CDR3 region is CASSPEPGHSNQPQHF.